Following are 21 T cell receptor beta chains from one sample sequenced in a study of a mutant IDH1 vaccine in newly diagnosed glioma. These receptors lack a known antigen. Indicated time point: week 5, during vaccination. Each dose of the vaccine consisted of 300 ug of mutant IDH1 20-mer peptide, with topical imiquimod. TCRdb keeps only in-frame clones here, not all; method: immunoSEQ multiplex PCR. The data contain roughly 72,000 clones, roughly 91% of them singletons. The sequencing used PBMCs, collected from a glioma patient whose treatment included an IDH1 peptide vaccine. The receptors were sampled from a woman aged 45-65 years with glioma.

The rearrangement joins TRBV5-4 to TRBJ1-1; no firm D call. V was shortened by 0 bases and J by 6 bases, with 12 bases between the two germline ends. The CDR3 is 14 amino acids. The germline V gene has CDR1 SGHNT and CDR2 YYREEE (reference sequence). DNA for the CDR3: TGTGCCAGCAGCTTGGGGGATCAGGCGGCTGAAGCTTTCTTT. Its protein is CASSLGDQAAEAFF. The whole variable domain, filled in from reference TRBV5-4 and TRBJ1-1, reads ETGVTQSPTHLIKTRGQQVTLRCSSQSGHNTVSWYQQALGQGPQFIFQYYREEENGRGNFPPRFSGLQFPNYSSELNVNALELDDSALYLCASSLGDQAAEAFFGQGTRLTVV.

This clone was picked up one time. The rearrangement links TRBV5-1 to TRBJ2-5; D is uncertain. The CDR3 is 14 amino acids. Trimming pared 1 base from V and 5 bases from J, leaving 12 bases between. Germline V gene data show CDR1 as SGHRS and CDR2 as YFSETQ. CDR3 coding DNA: TGCGCCAGCAGCTTGTCGCCCAGTGGGGAGACCCAGTACTTC. Residues: CASSLSPSGETQYF.

The genes are TRBV2 and TRBJ1-6; 7 nucleotides line up with TRBD1. This CDR3 region has 13 residues. After removal of 10 bases from V and 7 bases from J, the junction contained 7 bases not matched to a gene. The germline CDR1 and CDR2 sequences are SNHLY and FYNNEI. CDR3: CATSGQQNSPLHF. The CDR3 DNA reads as TGTGCCACCTCGGGACAGCAAAATTCACCCCTCCACTTT.

The chain recombines TRBV18 with TRBJ2-7; D uncertain. The germline V gene has CDR1 KGHSH and CDR2 LQKENI. The V end was cut by 2 bases, the J end by 5 bases, with 7 bases between. The CDR3 is made up of 12 amino acids. Here the CDR3 DNA reads TGTGCCAGCTCACCAAGTGGCCACGAGCAGTACTTC. It yields the protein CASSPSGHEQYF.

J is TRBJ1-5 and V is TRBV6-1, with D uncertain. V lost 1 base to trimming and J lost 7 bases, with 8 bases between them. Germline CDR1 and CDR2: MNHNS and SASEGT. The CDR3 is made up of 13 amino acids. The CDR3 loop is CASSEGGGQPQHF. Written as DNA, the CDR3 is TGTGCCAGCAGTGAAGGGGGTGGGCAGCCCCAGCATTTT.

This sequence joins TRBV10-3 and TRBJ2-5; 8 nucleotides align to TRBD2. The CDR3 is made up of 14 amino acids. The V gene's germline CDR1 is ENHRY and CDR2 SYGVKD. Trimming removed 10 bases from V and 1 base from J; junction bases left unmatched: 8. The CDR3 bases are TGTGCCACCCGGACTAGCCGATCCCAAGAGACCCAGTACTTC. This gives the protein CATRTSRSQETQYF.

The V call is TRBV9, the J call TRBJ2-1; 8 nucleotides line up with TRBD2. Germline V gene lookup returns CDR1 SGDLS and CDR2 YYNGEE. The CDR3 is 15 amino acids. V was clipped by 1 base and J by 4 bases; unmatched bases: 4. In DNA form, the CDR3 reads TGTGCCAGCAGCGTAACTAGCGGCACATACAATGAGCAGTTCTTC. Translating gives CASSVTSGTYNEQFF.

The chain links TRBV5-1 to TRBJ2-7; 9 positions match TRBD1. Trimming removed 3 bases from V and 3 bases from J; junction bases left unmatched: 4. Looked up from germline, CDR1 is SGHRS and CDR2 is YFSETQ. The CDR3 has 14 amino acids. This chain's CDR3 is CASSSTGGNYEQYF. The CDR3 nucleotides read TGCGCCAGCAGCTCGACAGGGGGGAACTACGAGCAGTACTTC.

CDR3 sequence: CASSPVRADIQYF. As DNA, the CDR3 is TGTGCCAGTAGTCCGGTAAGGGCGGACATTCAGTACTTC. The V gene is TRBV19, the J gene TRBJ2-4, with D hard to call. V was cut by 5 bases and J by 8 bases, with 13 bases left in between. The CDR3 is 13 amino acids. Germline-derived CDR1 and CDR2 are LNHDA and SQIVND (reference sequence).

This CDR3 reads CASSDRGLAGELFF. The CDR3 region has the DNA TGTGCCAGCAGCGACAGGGGGCTAGCCGGGGAGCTGTTTTTT. The chain joins TRBV25-1 to TRBJ2-2, with 10 positions matching TRBD1. CDR1 and CDR2 (germline): MGHDK, SYGVNS. The CDR3 extends over 14 amino acids. V gave up 6 bases and J gave up 6 bases; unmatched junction bases: 4.

The V gene is TRBV29-1, the J gene TRBJ2-3; the D is unclear. CDR1 SQVTM and CDR2 ANQGSEA come from the germline V gene. V lost 3 bases, J lost 0 bases, and 10 bases lay in between. The CDR3 sequence is 14 residues long. For the CDR3, the DNA is TGCAGCGTTGACAATCGGGTGAGCACAGATACGCAGTATTTT. Encoded protein: CSVDNRVSTDTQYF.

The rearrangement links TRBV27 to TRBJ1-1; tentative D call: TRBD1 (6 bases). V lost 5 bases to trimming and J lost 4 bases, with 14 bases between them. The germline V gene has CDR1 MNHEY and CDR2 SMNVEV (reference sequence). The CDR3 is made up of 14 amino acids. In nucleotides, the CDR3 is TGTGCCAGCAGTCAAAGGGGGTTCGGCACTGAAGCTTTCTTT. It specifies CASSQRGFGTEAFF.

V and J are TRBV2 and TRBJ2-2, with D tentatively TRBD1 (7 bases). Deletions cut 3 bases from V and 5 bases from J, with 13 bases between. CDR1 and CDR2 from the germline V gene are SNHLY and FYNNEI. This CDR3 contains 15 residues. The CDR3 protein is CASSEIQGGTGELFF. CDR3 bases: TGTGCCAGCAGTGAGATCCAGGGGGGAACCGGGGAGCTGTTTTTT.

The chain uses TRBV20-1 and TRBJ2-1; TRBD2 might be the D (6 bases). The CDR3 is 11 amino acids. The germline V gene has CDR1 DFQATT and CDR2 SNEGSKA (reference sequence). Trimming stripped 3 bases from V and 9 bases from J, with 9 bases between. The CDR3 here is CSASFGGEQFF. CDR3 nucleotides: TGCAGTGCTAGTTTCGGGGGTGAGCAGTTCTTC.

The genes are TRBV7-3 and TRBJ1-2; TRBD1 agrees at 7 bases. Germline V CDR1 and CDR2: SGHTA, FQGTGA. V was clipped by 2 bases and J by 2 bases; unmatched bases: 5. The CDR3 sequence is 15 residues long. The CDR3 sequence: CASSLRPGGNYGYTF. CDR3 coding DNA: TGTGCCAGCAGCTTACGGCCAGGGGGGAACTATGGCTACACCTTC. Full variable domain (remainder filled in from reference TRBV7-3 and TRBJ1-2): GAGVSQTPSNKVTEKGKYVELRCDPISGHTALYWYRQSLGQGPEFLIYFQGTGAADDSGLPNDRFFAVRPEGSVSTLKIQRTERGDSAVYLCASSLRPGGNYGYTFGSGTRLTVV.

The V and J genes are TRBV28 and TRBJ2-5, with TRBD1 identical over 7 bases. Trimming took 11 bases from V and 7 from J; bases not matched to a gene: 7. Germline V gene sequence: CDR1 MDHEN, CDR2 SYDVKM. The CDR3 is 11 residues long. The CDR3 region has the DNA TGTGCCCCCAGGGGGTGCGGGACCCAGTACTTC. This encodes CAPRGCGTQYF.

The chain carries TRBV5-6 and TRBJ2-7; possible D gene TRBD2, 6 bases. This CDR3 has 15 residues. V dropped 0 bases and J dropped 1 base, with 11 bases sitting between them. The germline gives CDR1 SGHDT, CDR2 YYEEEE. CDR3 in amino acids: CASSLGGTPSYEQYF. The CDR3 nucleotides read TGTGCCAGCAGCTTGGGGGGGACTCCTTCCTACGAGCAGTACTTC.

In DNA, the CDR3 is TGTGCCAGCAGCTTTAGCGGGAGGGCCCCCGGGGAGCTGTTTTTT. It translates to CASSFSGRAPGELFF. The chain uses TRBV7-3 and TRBJ2-2; 11 nucleotides line up with TRBD2. V was clipped by 3 bases and J by 6 bases; unmatched bases: 3. CDR3 size: 15 residues. The germline V gene has CDR1 SGHTA and CDR2 FQGTGA.

This clone has a single count. CDR3 sequence (DNA): TGTGCCAGCAGCTCTGGACTAGGGGGAGAGACCCAGTACTTC. Protein product: CASSSGLGGETQYF. V and J are TRBV7-2 and TRBJ2-5, with D possibly being TRBD2 (7 bases). Germline V gene sequence: CDR1 SGHTA, CDR2 FQGNSA. The CDR3 has 14 amino acids. With 4 bases removed from V and 4 bases from J, the gap between germline ends came to 13 bases.

The rearrangement links TRBV9 to TRBJ2-3; D may be TRBD1 or TRBD2 (6 bases each). From germline, CDR1 is SGDLS and CDR2 YYNGEE. This CDR3 region has 15 residues. V lost 5 bases to trimming and J lost 4 bases, with 17 bases between them. Written as DNA, the CDR3 is TGTGCCAGCAGGGCGGGACCAGAGGGGGCAGATACGCAGTATTTT. It yields the protein CASRAGPEGADTQYF.

The chain combines TRBV19 with TRBJ1-3; D might be TRBD1 (5 bases). The CDR3 consists of 15 residues. The V gene lost 5 bases and the J gene lost 0 bases, with 11 bases spanning the gap. Germline V gene data show CDR1 as LNHDA and CDR2 as SQIVND (reference sequence). The CDR3 nucleotides read TGTGCCAGTAGTCCGACAGCTCCCTCTGGAAACACCATATATTTT. Amino acids: CASSPTAPSGNTIYF.